The T cell receptor beta chain described here comes from a study of blood T cell repertoires in COVID-19. Trimming at V came to 5 bases and at J to 4 bases, leaving 8 bases not matched to a gene. Looked up from germline, CDR1 is LNHDA and CDR2 is SQIVND (reference sequence). The CDR3 has 16 residues. Method: immunoSEQ multiplex PCR; TCRdb's copy keeps in-frame clones and lacks some. The sample includes about 160,000 clones, more than 65% of them seen just once. Enrolled through a virtual design, the participants were between about 18 and 89 years of age and came from under 25 US areas. Membership in each cohort depended on participant-reported clinical history.

Sequencing was performed on PBMCs or T cells enriched from blood (not recorded which). The clonotype was recovered from a man between 60 and 75 years old who had recovered from COVID-19. This sequence joins TRBV19 and TRBJ2-4, with 10 nucleotides matching TRBD2. The CDR3 sequence is CASSFIGTSVKNIQYF. In nucleotides, the CDR3 is TGTGCCAGTAGTTTTATCGGGACTAGCGTGAAAAACATTCAGTACTTC.